This T cell receptor beta chain came from a study of blood T cells in healthy people across ages. This clonotype was counted a few times. There are 15 residues in the CDR3. With V trimmed by 1 base and J by 6 bases, 6 bases remained unmatched. CDR1 and CDR2 from the germline V gene are SGHDT and YYEEEE. Next came a second PCR, run for about 7 to 12 cycles, which used a sample-barcoded 5' primer along with a J-beta primer mix. TCRdb re-called the 5' RACE reads with MiXCR, one entry per CDR3 protein. The table shows about 970,000 distinct CDR3 sequences, with approximately 50% occurring only once. The source of this sequence is a woman aged 55 to 70 in good health. V usage is TRBV5-6 and J usage is TRBJ2-7; 11 nucleotides line up with TRBD2. Material for sequencing was blood. The CDR3 DNA reads as TGTGCCAGCAGCTTGTGGGTTAGCGGGAGGGCCGAGCAGTACTTC. Encoded protein: CASSLWVSGRAEQYF.